Listed below are T cell receptor beta chains from one sample, sequenced in a study of shared clonotypes between healthy human individuals. Assay: immunoSEQ multiplex PCR; the TCRdb copy retains only in-frame clones and omits some. The sample lists about 510,000 clones, about 96% occurring once. Source material: naive CD4+ T cells sorted from blood. Receptors originate from a woman aged 30 to 39 in good health. CDR3s include the opening cysteine and the closing phenylalanine or tryptophan. Fields, in order: CDR3 DNA, CDR3 protein, J gene, D gene, clone size, V gene. The D gene is left open where the match is weak. Clone size, where shown, is once, few, many, or a class for clones that have expanded.

CDR3nt: TGTGCCAGCAGCCAAGATCTAGCCAGCGGGAGGGCCGGAAGTCGGGAGACCCAGTACTTC
CDR3aa: CASSQDLASGRAGSRETQYF
j_gene: TRBJ2-5
d_gene: TRBD2
abundance: NA
v_gene: TRBV4-2

CDR3nt: TGTGCCAGCAGCCAAAGAAAGACCGGGACAGGGTTAGACGAGCAGTACTTC
CDR3aa: CASSQRKTGTGLDEQYF
j_gene: TRBJ2-7
d_gene: TRBD1
abundance: once
v_gene: TRBV5-8

CDR3nt: TGTGCCAGCAGAGTAACACAAACCGGGGAGCTGTTTTTT
CDR3aa: CASRVTQTGELFF
j_gene: TRBJ2-2
d_gene: NA
abundance: NA
v_gene: TRBV25-1

CDR3nt: TGTGCCTGGAGTGAAGGGGGGTTTCAGCCCCAGCATTTT
CDR3aa: CAWSEGGFQPQHF
j_gene: TRBJ1-5
d_gene: NA
abundance: few
v_gene: TRBV30

CDR3nt: TGTGCCAGCAGCTTAGACCAGGCCTACGAGCAGTACTTC
CDR3aa: CASSLDQAYEQYF
j_gene: TRBJ2-7
d_gene: NA
abundance: NA
v_gene: TRBV7-3

CDR3nt: TGTGCCAGCAGCCCGGGACAGGGGGGATGGGAGACCCAGTACTTC
CDR3aa: CASSPGQGGWETQYF
j_gene: TRBJ2-5
d_gene: TRBD1
abundance: NA
v_gene: TRBV7-3

CDR3nt: TGTGCCAGCAGCTTCTCAGGGGGCGGTGGCTACACCTTC
CDR3aa: CASSFSGGGGYTF
j_gene: TRBJ1-2
d_gene: TRBD1
abundance: NA
v_gene: TRBV7-6

CDR3nt: TGTGCCAGCAGTTCCCCCAGGGCACCCTACGAGCAGTACTTC
CDR3aa: CASSSPRAPYEQYF
j_gene: TRBJ2-7
d_gene: NA
abundance: NA
v_gene: TRBV6-5

CDR3nt: TGTGCCAGCAGAAGGAGCTCCTACAATGAGCAGTTCTTC
CDR3aa: CASRRSSYNEQFF
j_gene: TRBJ2-1
d_gene: NA
abundance: once
v_gene: TRBV27

CDR3nt: TGTGCCAGTAGTGTGGGGACGGGCGCTGGAAACACCATATATTTT
CDR3aa: CASSVGTGAGNTIYF
j_gene: TRBJ1-3
d_gene: NA
abundance: NA
v_gene: TRBV19

CDR3nt: TGTGCCAGCAGCCAAGAATCAGGGGCCTACGAGCAGTACTTC
CDR3aa: CASSQESGAYEQYF
j_gene: TRBJ2-7
d_gene: NA
abundance: once
v_gene: TRBV4-2

CDR3nt: TGTGCCAGCACCCTCCGGGACAGCCTTAGCACAGATACGCAGTATTTT
CDR3aa: CASTLRDSLSTDTQYF
j_gene: TRBJ2-3
d_gene: TRBD1
abundance: NA
v_gene: TRBV25-1

CDR3nt: TGTGCCAGCAGAGCCGGCCGGGGAACCTACAATGAGCAGTTCTTC
CDR3aa: CASRAGRGTYNEQFF
j_gene: TRBJ2-1
d_gene: NA
abundance: NA
v_gene: TRBV9

CDR3nt: TGTGCCAGTAGTAGGTTACCGGGACAACTATACGAGCAGTACTTC
CDR3aa: CASSRLPGQLYEQYF
j_gene: TRBJ2-7
d_gene: NA
abundance: NA
v_gene: TRBV19

CDR3nt: TGTGCCAGCAGCCCCCCCTGGGACTCCCACTGGCAGTTCTTC
CDR3aa: CASSPPWDSHWQFF
j_gene: TRBJ2-1
d_gene: NA
abundance: NA
v_gene: TRBV7-2

CDR3nt: TGTGCCAGCAGCTTGTTCGGTCCTTACGAGCAGTACTTC
CDR3aa: CASSLFGPYEQYF
j_gene: TRBJ2-7
d_gene: NA
abundance: once
v_gene: TRBV5-4

CDR3nt: TGTGCCAGCAGTCAATCTGCAGAGACCCAGTACTTC
CDR3aa: CASSQSAETQYF
j_gene: TRBJ2-5
d_gene: NA
abundance: NA
v_gene: TRBV27

CDR3nt: TGTGCCAGCAGCTCCAAGGACAGGTCCTACGAGCAGTACTTC
CDR3aa: CASSSKDRSYEQYF
j_gene: TRBJ2-7
d_gene: TRBD1
abundance: few
v_gene: TRBV7-9

CDR3nt: TGCAGCGTGTCTATTGACAGGGGTAGGGAGCAGTACTTC
CDR3aa: CSVSIDRGREQYF
j_gene: TRBJ2-7
d_gene: TRBD1
abundance: NA
v_gene: TRBV29-1

CDR3nt: TGTGCCAGCAGTTTGGGCGGGAGGGCGTACGAGCAGTACTTC
CDR3aa: CASSLGGRAYEQYF
j_gene: TRBJ2-7
d_gene: TRBD2
abundance: once
v_gene: TRBV28

CDR3nt: TGTGCCAGCAGCTTCTCTCTCGTGGGGGGTTTCTACGAGCAGTACTTC
CDR3aa: CASSFSLVGGFYEQYF
j_gene: TRBJ2-7
d_gene: NA
abundance: NA
v_gene: TRBV7-9

CDR3nt: TGTGCCAGCAGTGAGATGGCGAGGAACACCGGGGAGCTGTTTTTT
CDR3aa: CASSEMARNTGELFF
j_gene: TRBJ2-2
d_gene: NA
abundance: NA
v_gene: TRBV2

CDR3nt: TGTGCCAGTAGTGCTCTGGACAGGACCAATCAGCCCCAGCATTTT
CDR3aa: CASSALDRTNQPQHF
j_gene: TRBJ1-5
d_gene: TRBD1
abundance: NA
v_gene: TRBV19

CDR3nt: TGCGCCAGCAGTCCTACTAGCGGAGCGTACAATGAGCAGTTCTTC
CDR3aa: CASSPTSGAYNEQFF
j_gene: TRBJ2-1
d_gene: TRBD2
abundance: NA
v_gene: TRBV5-1

CDR3nt: TGTGCCAGCAGCTCCCTAGTCTACAATGAGCAGTTCTTC
CDR3aa: CASSSLVYNEQFF
j_gene: TRBJ2-1
d_gene: NA
abundance: NA
v_gene: TRBV7-9

CDR3nt: TGTGCCAGCAGCCCAAGGACGGGGGTTGTCACTGAAGCTTTCTTT
CDR3aa: CASSPRTGVVTEAFF
j_gene: TRBJ1-1
d_gene: NA
abundance: once
v_gene: TRBV11-2

CDR3nt: TGCAGCGTTGATCGGGACAGGGTCTACGAGCAGTACTTC
CDR3aa: CSVDRDRVYEQYF
j_gene: TRBJ2-7
d_gene: TRBD1
abundance: NA
v_gene: TRBV29-1

CDR3nt: TGTGCCAGCAGTCAAGACAGGGGTGGGACCACTGAAGCTTTCTTT
CDR3aa: CASSQDRGGTTEAFF
j_gene: TRBJ1-1
d_gene: TRBD1
abundance: NA
v_gene: TRBV28

CDR3nt: TGCGCCAGCAGCCAAGGTCGGAAGCAAAGGGTAAACACCATATATTTT
CDR3aa: CASSQGRKQRVNTIYF
j_gene: TRBJ1-3
d_gene: NA
abundance: NA
v_gene: TRBV4-1

CDR3nt: TGTGCCAGCAGTTTACGACAGACCTCCTACGAGCAGTACTTC
CDR3aa: CASSLRQTSYEQYF
j_gene: TRBJ2-7
d_gene: NA
abundance: NA
v_gene: TRBV28

CDR3nt: TGTGCCAGCAGCCCCCAGGGCTCCTTGGCCCATGAAGCTTTCTTT
CDR3aa: CASSPQGSLAHEAFF
j_gene: TRBJ1-1
d_gene: NA
abundance: NA
v_gene: TRBV7-2

CDR3nt: TGTGCCAGCAGCAATCAGGGGGTGGTCGCTGGAAACACCATATATTTT
CDR3aa: CASSNQGVVAGNTIYF
j_gene: TRBJ1-3
d_gene: TRBD1
abundance: NA
v_gene: TRBV14

CDR3nt: TGTGCCAGCTCACCACTCGGGACAGGGGGGGGTCAGCCCCAGCATTTT
CDR3aa: CASSPLGTGGGQPQHF
j_gene: TRBJ1-5
d_gene: TRBD1
abundance: NA
v_gene: TRBV18

CDR3nt: TGTGCCAGCAGGGGACAGGGGGGAGCCAATCAGCCCCAGCATTTT
CDR3aa: CASRGQGGANQPQHF
j_gene: TRBJ1-5
d_gene: TRBD1
abundance: NA
v_gene: TRBV2

CDR3nt: TGTGCCAGCAGTTCCTCCGACCCGGGGACTAGCGGCGTCTACTTC
CDR3aa: CASSSSDPGTSGVYF
j_gene: TRBJ2-7
d_gene: TRBD2
abundance: NA
v_gene: TRBV28

CDR3nt: TGCAGCGTTGTGAAAGCTAGCGGGGGGAGCAGATTCAATGAGCAGTTCTTC
CDR3aa: CSVVKASGGSRFNEQFF
j_gene: TRBJ2-1
d_gene: TRBD2
abundance: NA
v_gene: TRBV29-1

CDR3nt: TGCGCCAGCAGCGTACAAGAGAACACTGAAGCTTTCTTT
CDR3aa: CASSVQENTEAFF
j_gene: TRBJ1-1
d_gene: NA
abundance: NA
v_gene: TRBV5-1

CDR3nt: TGTGCCAGCAGCCAAGTCTCGGGACTAGCGCGACTAGACACAGATACGCAGTATTTT
CDR3aa: CASSQVSGLARLDTDTQYF
j_gene: TRBJ2-3
d_gene: TRBD2
abundance: NA
v_gene: TRBV14

CDR3nt: TGCGCCAGCAGCTTGGGACAGGGAATAAACGAGCAGTACTTC
CDR3aa: CASSLGQGINEQYF
j_gene: TRBJ2-7
d_gene: TRBD1
abundance: once
v_gene: TRBV5-1

CDR3nt: TGTGCCAGCAGCTTAGTGGGGGGTCGACAAGAGACCCAGTACTTC
CDR3aa: CASSLVGGRQETQYF
j_gene: TRBJ2-5
d_gene: NA
abundance: NA
v_gene: TRBV11-2

CDR3nt: TGTGCCAGCAGCTTAGCTAATCGGGGGCCCCACGAGCAGTACTTC
CDR3aa: CASSLANRGPHEQYF
j_gene: TRBJ2-7
d_gene: NA
abundance: NA
v_gene: TRBV7-9

CDR3nt: TGCGCCAGCAGCTTGCGTCTAGCGGGATTCGAGCAGTACTTC
CDR3aa: CASSLRLAGFEQYF
j_gene: TRBJ2-7
d_gene: TRBD2
abundance: few
v_gene: TRBV5-1

CDR3nt: TGTGCCAGCTCACCGAGACGGGACAGCGTCGACGAGCAGTACTTC
CDR3aa: CASSPRRDSVDEQYF
j_gene: TRBJ2-7
d_gene: TRBD1
abundance: NA
v_gene: TRBV18

CDR3nt: TGTGCCAGCAGCTCCGACAGGGGCCCGGGGCAGCCCCAGCATTTT
CDR3aa: CASSSDRGPGQPQHF
j_gene: TRBJ1-5
d_gene: TRBD1
abundance: once
v_gene: TRBV7-9

CDR3nt: TGTGCCAGCAGTTTCCCTCCTTTTGGCGAGCAGTACTTC
CDR3aa: CASSFPPFGEQYF
j_gene: TRBJ2-7
d_gene: NA
abundance: NA
v_gene: TRBV28

CDR3nt: TGTGCCAGCAGTTCGGGCTACAAAATACACATTCAGTACTTC
CDR3aa: CASSSGYKIHIQYF
j_gene: TRBJ2-4
d_gene: NA
abundance: NA
v_gene: TRBV28

CDR3nt: TGCGCCAGCAGCTTGGGACAGCGCACAGATACGCAGTATTTT
CDR3aa: CASSLGQRTDTQYF
j_gene: TRBJ2-3
d_gene: NA
abundance: NA
v_gene: TRBV5-1

CDR3nt: TGTGCCAGCTCACCACCGGGACTCCTACACTCTGGAAACACCATATATTTT
CDR3aa: CASSPPGLLHSGNTIYF
j_gene: TRBJ1-3
d_gene: NA
abundance: NA
v_gene: TRBV18

CDR3nt: TGTGCCAGCAATGTCTGGAGCTCCTACGAGCAGTACTTC
CDR3aa: CASNVWSSYEQYF
j_gene: TRBJ2-7
d_gene: NA
abundance: NA
v_gene: TRBV2

CDR3nt: TGCGCCAGCAGCTTGGTGGGGGGCGCTTCTGCGAACACTGAAGCTTTCTTT
CDR3aa: CASSLVGGASANTEAFF
j_gene: TRBJ1-1
d_gene: NA
abundance: once
v_gene: TRBV5-1

CDR3nt: TGTGCCAGCCGACAGGGGAACACAGATACGCAGTATTTT
CDR3aa: CASRQGNTDTQYF
j_gene: TRBJ2-3
d_gene: TRBD1
abundance: NA
v_gene: TRBV6-6